Included here is one T cell receptor beta chain sequence, with context. This clone's antigen is unknown. No base-level quality is on record; no much larger clone is a single base apart. The CDR3 runs 15 amino acids, cysteine and phenylalanine included. Solely the CDR3 DNA is kept, with 45 bases framed from the first base. V and J lose 4 bases and 7 bases, and a span of 16 bases separates them. The germline V gene supplies CDR1 MGHDK and CDR2 SYGVNS. The data originate from a study of cytomegalovirus exposure and HLA in healthy donors (TCRdb year 2017). Looking at the study overall: The 500 to 700 repertoires of the first cohort and the 110 or so validation repertoires were produced on the same platform, according to a later analysis. The aim of the study was to test whether cataloging public T cell receptors could identify signatures of past pathogen exposure. In addition to the first cohort of 650 to 800 subjects, a separate validation cohort of around 110 different subjects was used. High-throughput TCR immunosequencing, statistical association of individual TCRs with disease status, and machine learning were combined to predict cytomegalovirus infection status. General study outcomes and caveats: A later analysis lacked HLA typing for the validation cohort, so it scored co-occurrence in that cohort across all 130 or so repertoires. The authors suggested that the approach could potentially be extended to other disease states and immunological phenotypes. In vitro tests confirmed that three of the cytomegalovirus-associated TCR beta chains recognize cytomegalovirus antigens. The study listed 164 TCR beta chains as associated with cytomegalovirus. Subsequent analysis determined that TCRs grouped into clusters in the first cohort also showed a tendency toward co-occurrence across the 120 validation repertoires, and 90% to 95% of cluster scores exceeded 0. The classifier was reported to diagnose cytomegalovirus status with high specificity and sensitivity in both the original and validation cohorts. While some public TCRs were present in many individuals, most TCR sequences turned up only very rarely across donors.

The donors belonged to the validation cohort of 120 subjects, which was separate from the approximately 700-subject first cohort. Libraries came from the immunoSEQ multiplex PCR assay. The authors' pipeline ran thus. A statistical classification framework was built to diagnose cytomegalovirus status from the catalog of TCR beta chain sequences. TCRdb holds this immuneACCESS table with in-frame rearrangements only. Some clones are missing; in checked studies, unresolved V genes explain under half, and the rest has no known cause. The DNA was the basis for D and trimming; V, J and clone size are from that table. In this sample the table shows around 130,000 clones, roughly 89% of which occur a single time. Together, the top ten hold approximately 3.5% of the sample.

This TCR derives from a man aged 25-40 years in good health and CMV-seronegative. The sequenced material came from PBMCs. The V and J genes are TRBV25-1 and TRBJ2-2; the D region possibly corresponds to TRBD1 (5 bases align). The sequence in DNA is TGTGCCAGCAGTGTAATCCAGGGTGATCACGGGGAGCTGTTTTTT. This translates into CASSVIQGDHGELFF. Here the CDR3 is joined to the reference TRBV25-1 and TRBJ2-2 genes, and the full variable domain is: EADIYQTPRYLVIGTGKKITLECSQTMGHDKMYWYQQDPGMELHLIHYSYGVNSTEKGDLSSESTVSRIRTEHFPLTLESARPSHTSQYLCASSVIQGDHGELFFGEGSRLTVL.